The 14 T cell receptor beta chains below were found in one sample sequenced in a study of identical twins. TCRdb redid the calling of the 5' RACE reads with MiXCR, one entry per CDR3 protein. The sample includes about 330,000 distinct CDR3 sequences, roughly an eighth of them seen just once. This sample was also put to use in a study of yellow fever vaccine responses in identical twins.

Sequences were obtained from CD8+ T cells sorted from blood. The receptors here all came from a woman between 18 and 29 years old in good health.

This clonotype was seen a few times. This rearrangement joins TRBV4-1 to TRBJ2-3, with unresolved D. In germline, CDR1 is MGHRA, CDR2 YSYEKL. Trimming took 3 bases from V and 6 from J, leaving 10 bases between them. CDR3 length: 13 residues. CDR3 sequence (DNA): TGCGCCAGCAGCCAGCAGGCCCGGGATACGCAGTATTTT. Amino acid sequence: CASSQQARDTQYF.

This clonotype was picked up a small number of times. The CDR3 DNA is TGCGCCAGCAGCCAATTCGGTCCGGGGGAAGAGACCCAGTACTTC. Its protein is CASSQFGPGEETQYF. V is TRBV4-1 and J is TRBJ2-5; maybe TRBD2 (6 bases). Trimming took off 2 bases at V and 3 bases at J, with 13 bases between the two ends. Germline CDR1 and CDR2: MGHRA and YSYEKL. The CDR3 spans 15 residues.

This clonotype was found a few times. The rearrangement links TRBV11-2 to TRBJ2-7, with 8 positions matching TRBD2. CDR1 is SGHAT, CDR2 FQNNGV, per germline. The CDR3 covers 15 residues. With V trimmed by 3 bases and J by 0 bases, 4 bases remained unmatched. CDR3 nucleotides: TGTGCCAGCAGCTTTATAAGCGGGAGCTCCTACGAGCAGTACTTC. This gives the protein CASSFISGSSYEQYF.

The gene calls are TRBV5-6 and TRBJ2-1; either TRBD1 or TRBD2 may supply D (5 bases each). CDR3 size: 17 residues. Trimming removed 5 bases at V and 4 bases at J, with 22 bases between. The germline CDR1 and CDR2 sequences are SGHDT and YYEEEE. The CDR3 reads CASRWGFEPNLYNEQFF. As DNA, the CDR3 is TGTGCCAGCAGATGGGGGTTTGAACCAAACCTATACAATGAGCAGTTCTTC.

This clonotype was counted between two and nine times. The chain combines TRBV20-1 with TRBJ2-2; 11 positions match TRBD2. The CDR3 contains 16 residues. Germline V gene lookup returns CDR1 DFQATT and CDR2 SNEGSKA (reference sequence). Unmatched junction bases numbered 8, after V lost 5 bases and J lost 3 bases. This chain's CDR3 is CSAPDLAGGDTGELFF. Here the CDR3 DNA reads TGCAGTGCTCCCGATTTAGCGGGAGGGGACACCGGGGAGCTGTTTTTT.

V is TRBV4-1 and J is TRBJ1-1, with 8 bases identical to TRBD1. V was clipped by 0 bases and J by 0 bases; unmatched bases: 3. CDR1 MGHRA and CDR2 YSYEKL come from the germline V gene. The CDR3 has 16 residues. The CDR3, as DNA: TGCGCCAGCAGCCAAGACAGGGGGCTTTTGAACACTGAAGCTTTCTTT. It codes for CASSQDRGLLNTEAFF.

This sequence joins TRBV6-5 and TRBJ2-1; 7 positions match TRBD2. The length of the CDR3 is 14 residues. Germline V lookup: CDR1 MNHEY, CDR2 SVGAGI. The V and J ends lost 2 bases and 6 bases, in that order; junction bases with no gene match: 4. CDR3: CASSYGLGGNEQFF. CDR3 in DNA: TGTGCCAGCAGTTACGGACTAGGAGGCAATGAGCAGTTCTTC.

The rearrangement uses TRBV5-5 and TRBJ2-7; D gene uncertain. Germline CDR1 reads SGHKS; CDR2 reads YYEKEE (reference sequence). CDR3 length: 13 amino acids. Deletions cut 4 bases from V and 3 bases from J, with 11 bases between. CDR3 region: CASSPLPDYEQYF. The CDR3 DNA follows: TGTGCCAGCAGCCCCCTTCCCGACTACGAGCAGTACTTC.

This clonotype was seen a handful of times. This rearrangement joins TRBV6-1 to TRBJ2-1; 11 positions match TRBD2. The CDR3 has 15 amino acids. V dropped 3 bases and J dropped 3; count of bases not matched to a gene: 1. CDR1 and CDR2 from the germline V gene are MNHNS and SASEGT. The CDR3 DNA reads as TGTGCCAGCAGTGACACTAGCGGGGGCTACAATGAGCAGTTCTTC. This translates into CASSDTSGGYNEQFF.

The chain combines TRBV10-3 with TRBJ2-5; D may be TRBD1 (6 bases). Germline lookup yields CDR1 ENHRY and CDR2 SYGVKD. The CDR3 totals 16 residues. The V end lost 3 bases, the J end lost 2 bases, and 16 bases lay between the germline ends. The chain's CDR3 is CAISDPKGVLQETQYF. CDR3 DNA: TGTGCCATCAGTGACCCAAAGGGGGTCCTACAAGAGACCCAGTACTTC.

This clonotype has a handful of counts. CDR3 coding DNA: TGCGCCAGCAGCTTGGGTACGGGGGCCGAGCAGTACTTC. It encodes CASSLGTGAEQYF. The J gene is TRBJ2-7, the V gene TRBV5-1; D may match TRBD1 or TRBD2 (6 bases each). CDR1 is SGHRS and CDR2 is YFSETQ in the germline V gene. The CDR3 spans 13 residues. V was shortened by 0 bases and J by 6 bases, with 10 bases between the two germline ends. Combining the CDR3 with reference TRBV5-1 and TRBJ2-7 gives the whole variable domain KAGVTQTPRYLIKTRGQQVTLSCSPISGHRSVSWYQQTPGQGLQFLFEYFSETQRNKGNFPGRFSGRQFSNSRSEMNVSTLELGDSALYLCASSLGTGAEQYFGPGTRLTVT.

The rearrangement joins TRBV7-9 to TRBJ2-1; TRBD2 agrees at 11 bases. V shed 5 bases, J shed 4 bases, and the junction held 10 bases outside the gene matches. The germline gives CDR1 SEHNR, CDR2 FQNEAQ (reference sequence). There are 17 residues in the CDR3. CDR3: CASSATLAGGSYNEQFF. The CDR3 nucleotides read TGTGCCAGCAGCGCTACTCTAGCGGGAGGTTCTTACAATGAGCAGTTCTTC.

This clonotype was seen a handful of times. The CDR3 loop is CASSEGSTGSSYNEQFF. The CDR3 DNA follows: TGTGCCAGCAGTGAAGGGTCGACAGGGAGCTCCTACAATGAGCAGTTCTTC. The chain has TRBV2 and TRBJ2-1; 7 bases are shared with TRBD1. The CDR3 consists of 17 residues. Germline V gene sequence: CDR1 SNHLY, CDR2 FYNNEI. Trimming took 1 base from V and 0 from J; bases not matched to a gene: 6.

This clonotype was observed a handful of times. In DNA form, the CDR3 reads TGTGCCAGCAGTGAATATAGGTCACCCCTCCACTTT. Its translation is CASSEYRSPLHF. V gene TRBV25-1 combines with J gene TRBJ1-6; D is undetermined. V lost 0 bases and J 10 bases, leaving 4 bases between the germline ends. This CDR3 has 12 amino acids. Germline CDR1 MGHDK, CDR2 SYGVNS.